Shown below are 15 T cell receptor beta chains from a single sample sequenced in a study of T cell repertoires in cytomegalovirus infection. In TCRdb, the reads were re-called with MiXCR into one record per CDR3 protein. The data show approximately 500,000 distinct CDR3 sequences, approximately 16% seen once. The material sequenced was CD8+ T cells from PBMCs. The receptor set was obtained from a human donor in good health (CMV status not recorded). Some clones in this sample may be carry-over from other donors' samples.

This clonotype was counted ten times or more. V and J are TRBV7-6 and TRBJ1-1; D remains ambiguous. CDR1 is SGHVS, CDR2 FNYEAQ, per germline. Deletions cut 0 bases from V and 1 base from J, with 6 bases between. The CDR3 length is 14 residues. As DNA, the CDR3 is TGTGCCAGCAGCTTAGCCCCACAGAACACTGAAGCTTTCTTT. Its protein product is CASSLAPQNTEAFF.

This clonotype was seen only a few times. The chain couples TRBV29-1 to TRBJ2-1; TRBD2 aligns across 12 bases. V lost 3 bases to trimming and J lost 10 bases; unmatched junction nucleotides: 7. In germline, CDR1 is SQVTM, CDR2 ANQGSEA. This CDR3 spans 14 amino acids. CDR3 DNA: TGCAGCGTTGAGACTAGCGGGAGTATCTGGGAGCAGTTCTTC. Translating gives CSVETSGSIWEQFF.

The CDR3 region is CASSFLGRGDEAFF. CDR3 DNA sequence: TGTGCCAGCAGTTTTCTAGGTAGGGGAGATGAAGCTTTCTTT. The rearrangement uses TRBV27 and TRBJ1-1, with D possibly TRBD1 on 5 matching bases. Trimming took off 3 bases at V and 7 bases at J, with 15 bases between the two ends. Per the germline V gene, CDR1 is MNHEY and CDR2 is SMNVEV (reference sequence). CDR3 size: 14 residues.

This clonotype showed up many times. This chain uses TRBV5-5 with TRBJ2-3, with D possibly matching TRBD2 (5 bases). The CDR3 is made up of 13 amino acids. The V and J ends lost 0 bases and 4 bases respectively, with 6 bases between them. Germline CDR1 reads SGHKS; CDR2 reads YYEKEE (reference sequence). The CDR3 region is CASSLEDSDTQYF. CDR3 in DNA: TGTGCCAGCAGCTTGGAGGACTCAGATACGCAGTATTTT.

On this clonotype itself: This may come from a read error, since a much larger clone is one base off. The J gene is TRBJ2-3, the V gene TRBV11-2; D may be TRBD1 (7 bases). The CDR3 loop spans 16 amino acids. The V gene's germline CDR1 is SGHAT and CDR2 FQNNGV. CDR3 in amino acids: CASSLRRDSFTDTHYF. The DNA for the CDR3 is TGTGCCAGCAGCTTAAGGAGGGACAGCTTTACAGATACGCATTATTTT. The whole variable domain, filled in from reference TRBV11-2 and TRBJ2-3, reads EAGVAQSPRYKIIEKRQSVAFWCNPISGHATLYWYQQILGQGPKLLIQFQNNGVVDDSQLPKDRFSAERLKGVDSTLKIQPAKLEDSAVYLCASSLRRDSFTDTHYFGPGTRLTVL.

About this clonotype: With a much larger clone just one base away, this may be a read error. The chain combines TRBV14 with TRBJ2-7; D possibly matches TRBD1 or TRBD2 (5 bases each). Germline V gene lookup returns CDR1 SGHDN and CDR2 FVKESK. Trimming stripped 3 bases from V and 7 bases from J, with 13 bases between. The CDR3 length is 13 residues. CDR3 amino acids: CASSHWDRQEQYF. The DNA for the CDR3 is TGTGCCAGCAGCCACTGGGACCGCCAAGAGCAGTACTTC.

In this sample, this clonotype turned up a few times. The chain combines TRBV11-2 with TRBJ1-3; TRBD1 matches 7 bases. Losses at the gene ends were 4 bases for V and 0 bases for J; bases not matched to a gene: 3. Looked up from germline, CDR1 is SGHAT and CDR2 is FQNNGV. This CDR3 spans 15 amino acids. The CDR3 nucleotides are TGTGCCAGCAGCTCGACAGGGAGCTCTGGAAACACCATATATTTT. Its translation is CASSSTGSSGNTIYF.

This clonotype was recorded a few times. The chain uses TRBV19 and TRBJ1-2; D is uncertain. V was clipped by 5 bases and J by 3 bases, with 10 bases between them. This CDR3 has 13 residues. Germline V gene data show CDR1 as LNHDA and CDR2 as SQIVND (reference sequence). CDR3 sequence reads: CASSAGSYYGYTF. CDR3 bases: TGTGCCAGTAGTGCCGGATCCTACTATGGCTACACCTTC.

V gene TRBV5-1 combines with J gene TRBJ2-5; 8 nucleotides align to TRBD1. The germline V gene encodes CDR1 SGHRS and CDR2 YFSETQ. CDR3 length: 15 residues. With V trimmed by 0 bases and J by 6 bases, 7 bases remained unmatched. CDR3 sequence: CASSLGRQGRQTQYF. For the CDR3, the DNA is TGCGCCAGCAGCTTGGGGCGACAGGGGCGACAGACCCAGTACTTC. Full variable domain (rest looked up from reference TRBV5-1 and TRBJ2-5): KAGVTQTPRYLIKTRGQQVTLSCSPISGHRSVSWYQQTPGQGLQFLFEYFSETQRNKGNFPGRFSGRQFSNSRSEMNVSTLELGDSALYLCASSLGRQGRQTQYFGPGTRLLVL.

This clonotype was seen more than once but under ten times. This chain links TRBV5-1 with TRBJ2-1; weak D call: TRBD2 (5 bases). Germline assignment: CDR1 SGHRS and CDR2 YFSETQ. This CDR3 has 12 residues. The germline V and J ends were trimmed by 6 bases and 8 bases, with 12 bases remaining between them. In nucleotides, the CDR3 is TGCGCCAGCATGCTACCCGGGGATGAGCAGTTCTTC. This encodes CASMLPGDEQFF.

In this sample, this clonotype turned up many times. The rearrangement joins TRBV12-5 to TRBJ2-2; unclear D gene. CDR3 length equals 12 residues. V gave up 3 bases and J gave up 8 bases, with 7 bases separating them. CDR1 and CDR2 (germline): LGHNT, FRNRAP. CDR3 residues: CASGFGGGELFF. The CDR3 DNA sequence: TGTGCTAGTGGTTTTGGCGGTGGGGAGCTGTTTTTT.

The V and J genes are TRBV5-1 and TRBJ2-5; D call uncertain. The CDR3 length is 14 residues. Per germline, CDR1 SGHRS and CDR2 YFSETQ. Trimming left V 4 bases short and J 0 bases short, with 10 bases between. The CDR3 protein is CASSLSQNQETQYF. The CDR3 DNA sequence: TGCGCCAGCAGCCTGTCACAGAACCAAGAGACCCAGTACTTC.

Remarks on this clonotype: This may stem from a read error, because a much larger clone lies one nucleotide away. The chain has TRBV19 and TRBJ2-3; 7 bases map to TRBD1. Germline V CDR1 and CDR2: LNHDA, SQIVND (reference sequence). This CDR3 has 13 residues. This chain's CDR3 is CASSIMGTVTQYF. In DNA form, the CDR3 reads TGTGCCAGTAGTATCATGGGGACAGTTACGCAGTATTTT.

Note on this clonotype: At one end, the junction sequence differs from germline, possibly due to a read error. The CDR3 loop reads CASSFPGGYYYNDQFF. For the CDR3, the DNA is TGTGCAAGCAGCTTCCCGGGAGGTTATTACTACAATGATCAGTTCTTC. This sequence joins TRBV7-8 and TRBJ2-1; 7 bases fit TRBD2. The CDR3 has 16 amino acids. Germline V lookup: CDR1 SGHVS, CDR2 FQNEAQ.

In its sample, this clonotype was seen many times. The genes are TRBV7-9 and TRBJ1-5; D is ambiguous. CDR3 length equals 16 residues. V was shortened by 2 bases and J by 3 bases, with 14 bases between the two germline ends. Germline loops: CDR1 SEHNR, CDR2 FQNEAQ (reference sequence). The CDR3 here is CASSLNGPLANQPQHF. The CDR3 nucleotides are TGTGCCAGCAGCTTAAACGGACCCCTAGCCAATCAGCCCCAGCATTTT.